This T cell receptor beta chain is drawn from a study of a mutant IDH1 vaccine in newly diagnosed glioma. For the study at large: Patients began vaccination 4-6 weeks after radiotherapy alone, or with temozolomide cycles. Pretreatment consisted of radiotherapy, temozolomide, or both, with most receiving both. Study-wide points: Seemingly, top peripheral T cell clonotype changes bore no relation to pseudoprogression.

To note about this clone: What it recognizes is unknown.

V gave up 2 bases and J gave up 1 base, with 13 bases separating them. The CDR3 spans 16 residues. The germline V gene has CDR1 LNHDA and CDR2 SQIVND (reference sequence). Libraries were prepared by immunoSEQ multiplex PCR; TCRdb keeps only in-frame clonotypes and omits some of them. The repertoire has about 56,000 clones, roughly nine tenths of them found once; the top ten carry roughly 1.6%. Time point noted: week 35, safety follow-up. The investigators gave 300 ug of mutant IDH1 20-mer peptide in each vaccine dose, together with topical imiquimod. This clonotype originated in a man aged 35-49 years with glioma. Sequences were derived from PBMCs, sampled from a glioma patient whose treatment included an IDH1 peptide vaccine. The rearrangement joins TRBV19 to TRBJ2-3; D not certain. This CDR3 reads CASSIISTWGTDTQYF. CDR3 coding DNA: TGTGCCAGTAGTATAATATCGACCTGGGGCACAGATACGCAGTATTTT. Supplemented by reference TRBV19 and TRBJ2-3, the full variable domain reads DGGITQSPKYLFRKEGQNVTLSCEQNLNHDAMYWYRQDPGQGLRLIYYSQIVNDFQKGDIAEGYSVSREKKESFPLTVTSAQKNPTAFYLCASSIISTWGTDTQYFGPGTRLTVL.